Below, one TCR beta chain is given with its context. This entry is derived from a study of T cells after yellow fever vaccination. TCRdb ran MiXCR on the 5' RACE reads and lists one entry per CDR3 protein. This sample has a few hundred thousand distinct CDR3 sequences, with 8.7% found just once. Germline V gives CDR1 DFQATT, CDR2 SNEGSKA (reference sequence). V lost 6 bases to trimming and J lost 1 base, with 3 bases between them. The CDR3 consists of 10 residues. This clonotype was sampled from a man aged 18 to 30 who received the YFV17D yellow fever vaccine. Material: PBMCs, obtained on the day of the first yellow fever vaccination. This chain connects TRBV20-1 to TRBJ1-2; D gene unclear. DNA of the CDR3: TGCAGTGCCCATAACTATGGCTACACCTTC. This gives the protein CSAHNYGYTF.